The 19 T cell receptor beta chains reported below all come from one sample, sequenced in a study of CD8 T cells in ankylosing spondylitis. One entry per CDR3 protein, called by TCRdb with MiXCR from the 5' RACE reads. The sample has a few hundred thousand distinct CDR3 sequences; about 20% are singletons. Sample: blood, either unsorted or a sorted T cell fraction (not recorded which). These receptors were obtained from a female donor with ankylosing spondylitis or in good health (not recorded which).

As to this clonotype: Relative to the germline gene, one junction end is altered; a read error may explain this. The chain has TRBV7-2 and TRBJ2-5; perhaps TRBD2 as D (5 bases). The CDR3 covers 13 residues. Looked up from germline, CDR1 is SGHTA and CDR2 is FQGNSA. In DNA form, the CDR3 reads TGTGCCAGATCGGGGTCCAAGGAAGAGATCCAGTACTTC. The encoded protein is CARSGSKEEIQYF.

This clonotype was detected a few times. The J gene is TRBJ1-1, the V gene TRBV20-1; D is undetermined. Trimming pared 4 bases from V and 5 bases from J, leaving 14 bases between. Looked up from germline, CDR1 is DFQATT and CDR2 is SNEGSKA (reference sequence). The CDR3 spans 13 residues. DNA of the CDR3: TGCAGTGCTAACCTGGACCCTTTGACTGAAGCTTTCTTT. The encoded protein is CSANLDPLTEAFF.

This clonotype was counted only a few times. J is TRBJ2-5 and V is TRBV20-1, with 11 bases aligning to TRBD2. J was trimmed by 2 bases and V by 6 bases; bases with no gene match: 5. Germline assignment: CDR1 DFQATT and CDR2 SNEGSKA (reference sequence). This CDR3 comprises 14 residues. CDR3 bases: TGCAGTGCCTCGACTAGCGGGACACAAGAGACCCAGTACTTC. The encoded protein is CSASTSGTQETQYF.

This chain connects TRBV20-1 to TRBJ2-7; no clear D gene. CDR1 DFQATT and CDR2 SNEGSKA come from the germline V gene (reference sequence). CDR3 length: 17 amino acids. The V end was cut by 6 bases, the J end by 0 bases, with 24 bases between. CDR3 in DNA: TGCAGTGCGCTTTCCGGCTATCGCCCTCCCAGCTCCTACGAGCAGTACTTC. Its protein product is CSALSGYRPPSSYEQYF.

The V and J genes are TRBV15 and TRBJ2-3; D possibly uses TRBD1 or TRBD2 (6 bases each). Looked up from germline, CDR1 is LNHNV and CDR2 is YYDKDF (reference sequence). V was shortened by 0 bases and J by 3 bases, with 13 bases between the two germline ends. This CDR3 is 16 amino acids long. The CDR3 protein is CATSREVKGGTDTQYF. The CDR3 region has the DNA TGTGCCACCAGCAGAGAAGTAAAGGGGGGAACAGATACGCAGTATTTT.

This sequence joins TRBV20-1 and TRBJ2-5, with 11 nucleotides matching TRBD2. The CDR3 spans 15 residues. Germline-derived CDR1 and CDR2 are DFQATT and SNEGSKA (reference sequence). With V trimmed by 6 bases and J by 5 bases, 11 bases remained unmatched. The CDR3 DNA follows: TGCAGTGCCATTCTAGCGGGAGGAGATGAGGAGACCCAGTACTTC. This translates into CSAILAGGDEETQYF.

The table lists this clonotype with many counts. The rearrangement joins TRBV2 to TRBJ2-5, with D tentatively TRBD1 or TRBD2 (5 bases each). There are 13 residues in the CDR3. Germline V gives CDR1 SNHLY, CDR2 FYNNEI. V was shortened by 8 bases and J by 10 bases, with 20 bases between the two germline ends. The CDR3 bases are TGTGCCAGCGAAATTCAGGGAGTTCGGGTCCAGTACTTC. This gives the protein CASEIQGVRVQYF.

This clonotype was seen only a few times. V gene TRBV27 combines with J gene TRBJ1-4; unclear D gene. The CDR3 totals 15 residues. Germline-derived CDR1 and CDR2 are MNHEY and SMNVEV (reference sequence). V lost 3 bases to trimming and J lost 4 bases, with 12 bases between them. The CDR3 loop is CASSFWSPFNEKLFF. Written as DNA, the CDR3 is TGTGCCAGCAGTTTTTGGAGTCCCTTTAATGAAAAACTGTTTTTT. The full variable domain, with the rest looked up from reference TRBV27 and TRBJ1-4, is EAQVTQNPRYLITVTGKKLTVTCSQNMNHEYMSWYRQDPGLGLRQIYYSMNVEVTDKGDVPEGYKVSRKEKRNFPLILESPSPNQTSLYFCASSFWSPFNEKLFFGSGTQLSVL.

The gene calls are TRBV12-3 or TRBV12-4 and TRBJ1-5, with 8 bases matching TRBD1. The CDR3 spans 14 residues. With 4 bases clipped from V and 6 bases from J, the junction kept 5 bases outside the gene matches. This CDR3 is CASSSDRASQPQHF. In nucleotides, the CDR3 is TGTGCCAGCAGTTCGGACAGGGCGAGTCAGCCCCAGCATTTT.

The chain links TRBV6-1 to TRBJ2-7; D possibly corresponds to TRBD2 (6 bases). The germline CDR1 and CDR2 sequences are MNHNS and SASEGT. V was cut by 5 bases and J by 0 bases, with 14 bases left in between. The CDR3 runs 15 residues. This CDR3 is CASSPASAISYEQYF. CDR3 DNA sequence: TGTGCCAGCAGTCCTGCTAGCGCCATCTCCTACGAGCAGTACTTC.

The chain links TRBV7-8 to TRBJ2-3; tentatively, D is TRBD1 (6 bases). Germline CDR1 reads SGHVS; CDR2 reads FQNEAQ. The V end lost 5 bases, the J end lost 1 base, and 10 bases lay between the germline ends. This CDR3 contains 14 residues. CDR3 amino acids: CASSRRTGTDTQYF. CDR3 DNA sequence: TGTGCCAGCAGCAGACGGACAGGCACAGATACGCAGTATTTT.

In this sample, this clonotype turned up a few times. V usage is TRBV12-5 and J usage is TRBJ2-1, with D hard to call. The CDR3 sequence is 13 residues long. Germline CDR1 reads LGHNT; CDR2 reads FRNRAP. V was clipped by 0 bases and J by 5 bases, with 5 bases between them. CDR3 nucleotides: TGTGCTAGTGGTTTGGTAATAAACAATGAGCAGTTCTTC. Amino acids: CASGLVINNEQFF.

This sequence joins TRBV6-1 and TRBJ1-6; TRBD1 might be the D (5 bases). Germline loops: CDR1 MNHNS, CDR2 SASEGT. The V gene lost 7 bases and the J gene lost 5 bases, with 27 bases spanning the gap. The CDR3 consists of 19 residues. The CDR3 protein is CASTWPLRDASSNNSPLHF. CDR3 sequence (DNA): TGTGCCAGCACCTGGCCCCTCCGGGACGCCTCATCGAATAATTCACCCCTCCACTTT.

This clonotype occurred a few times. The chain links TRBV11-1 to TRBJ2-7, with D maybe TRBD1 (5 bases). CDR3 length: 18 amino acids. Germline lookup yields CDR1 SGHAT and CDR2 FQDESV (reference sequence). V lost 2 bases and J 0 bases, leaving 20 bases between the germline ends. CDR3 coding DNA: TGTGCCAGCAGCTTAACTATAGGTGGGCCGCAGGGCTCCTACGAGCAGTACTTC. This codes for CASSLTIGGPQGSYEQYF.

This clonotype was seen a handful of times. The V call is TRBV12-3 or TRBV12-4, the J call TRBJ1-3; D may be TRBD1 (5 bases). This CDR3 region has 15 residues. The V and J ends lost 6 bases and 0 bases respectively, with 12 bases between them. The CDR3 nucleotides are TGTGCCAGCAGGCGGGGGAGGGGCTCTGGAAACACCATATATTTT. Protein product: CASRRGRGSGNTIYF.

The chain carries TRBV3-1 and TRBJ2-1; TRBD1 aligns across 9 bases. V gave up 4 bases and J gave up 6 bases; unmatched junction bases: 4. This CDR3 has 14 amino acids. Germline V CDR1 and CDR2: LGHDT, YNNKEL (reference sequence). The CDR3 is CASSLRDRVNEQFF. The CDR3 coding sequence is TGTGCCAGCAGCCTCCGGGACAGGGTCAATGAGCAGTTCTTC.

The gene calls are TRBV27 and TRBJ1-4; 8 bases align to TRBD1. CDR1 is MNHEY and CDR2 is SMNVEV in the germline V gene (reference sequence). J gave up 8 bases and V 6 bases, and 8 bases lay outside the gene matches. This CDR3 has 14 residues. CDR3 sequence reads: CASREDRGPEKLFF. The CDR3 DNA sequence: TGTGCCAGCAGAGAAGACAGGGGACCCGAAAAACTGTTTTTT.

A few counts support this clonotype. V usage is TRBV12-3 or TRBV12-4 and J usage is TRBJ1-1; D gene unclear. This CDR3 contains 14 residues. V gave up 3 bases and J gave up 1 base, with 9 bases separating them. The CDR3 protein is CASSLGWRNTEAFF. CDR3 sequence (DNA): TGTGCCAGCAGTTTGGGGTGGAGGAACACTGAAGCTTTCTTT.

The table lists this clonotype with a few counts. The chain uses TRBV9 and TRBJ2-1, with D possibly called TRBD1 or TRBD2 (5 bases each). The V gene's germline CDR1 is SGDLS and CDR2 YYNGEE. Trimming pared 4 bases from V and 13 bases from J, leaving 15 bases between. The CDR3 is 12 residues long. The CDR3 DNA follows: TGTGCCAGCAGCTTTGGCCGGGGCAATCAGTTCTTC. Amino acids: CASSFGRGNQFF.